The text below deals with one TCR beta chain. This specimen belongs to a study of blood T cell repertoires in COVID-19. The overall study: The cDNA or gDNA used as material had been derived from T cells, B-cell-depleted T cells, or PBMCs.

The germline V and J ends were trimmed by 6 bases and 1 base, with 16 bases remaining between them. The CDR3 totals 15 residues. Germline V gene lookup returns CDR1 SGHTA and CDR2 FQGNSA. The authors' processing: Estimated nucleated cell counts came from reference gene primer amplification. Only in-frame clones appear in the TCRdb table, and some are missing; sequencing was by immunoSEQ multiplex PCR. V, J and clone size are those of that table, while D and trimming were read from the DNA. The sample holds roughly 150,000 clones; around 82% are singletons and the top ten take about 2.1%. The chain links TRBV7-2 to TRBJ2-7; perhaps TRBD1 as D (5 bases). The TCR originated in an elderly woman with acute or convalescent COVID-19. Sequencing input: peripheral blood. CDR3 in amino acids: CASSHGADASYEQYF. CDR3 nucleotide sequence: TGTGCCAGCAGTCATGGGGCAGACGCTTCCTACGAGCAGTACTTC.